What follows is one T cell receptor (beta chain) and its context. These data belong to a study of blood T cell repertoires in COVID-19. About the research overall: T cells, B-cell-depleted T cells, or PBMCs supplied cDNA or gDNA.

The assay was immunoSEQ multiplex PCR, and TCRdb's table has in-frame clones only and misses some. Altogether a few hundred thousand clones are present, approximately 84% being singletons, with the ten largest covering under 2%. Looked up from germline, CDR1 is SGHAT and CDR2 is FQNNGV. The CDR3 spans 18 residues. Germline trimming cut 0 bases from V and 0 bases from J; bases unmatched to any gene: 3. The sequence derives from a man aged 35 to 55 with active or convalescent COVID-19. This sequence joins TRBV11-2 and TRBJ2-7; 15 bases are a match to TRBD2. The specimen was peripheral blood. This chain's CDR3 is CASSLEGTSGGSSYEQYF. CDR3 DNA: TGTGCCAGCAGCTTAGAAGGGACTAGCGGGGGGAGCTCCTACGAGCAGTACTTC.